This T cell receptor beta chain is from a study of CD8 T cells in acute hepatitis C reinfection. Noted time point: naive CD8 control sorted from an acute-time-point sample. V dropped 5 bases and J dropped 4; count of bases not matched to a gene: 6. The germline gives CDR1 MNHEY, CDR2 SMNVEV (reference sequence). The CDR3 length is 15 residues. The assay was immunoSEQ multiplex PCR, and TCRdb's table has in-frame clones only and misses some. This sample has about 38,000 clones, with approximately 85% found just once. The rearrangement joins TRBV27 to TRBJ2-7; TRBD2 matches at 12 bases. The specimen sequenced was naive CD8+ T cells from PBMCs. The receptor was isolated from a woman aged 18-29 years who spontaneously cleared hepatitis C infection. The CDR3 here is CASSPSSGRGYEQYF. The CDR3 nucleotides are TGTGCCAGCAGTCCATCTAGCGGGAGGGGTTACGAGCAGTACTTC.